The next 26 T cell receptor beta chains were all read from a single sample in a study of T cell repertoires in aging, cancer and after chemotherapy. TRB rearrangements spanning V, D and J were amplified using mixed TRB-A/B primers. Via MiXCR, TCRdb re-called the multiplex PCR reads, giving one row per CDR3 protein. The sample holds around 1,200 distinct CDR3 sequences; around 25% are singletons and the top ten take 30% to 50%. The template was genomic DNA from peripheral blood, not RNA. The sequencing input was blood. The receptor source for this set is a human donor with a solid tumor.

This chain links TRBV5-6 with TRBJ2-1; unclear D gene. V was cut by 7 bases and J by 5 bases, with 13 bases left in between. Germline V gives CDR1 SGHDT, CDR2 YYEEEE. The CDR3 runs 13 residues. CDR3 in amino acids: CASASGPDNEQFF. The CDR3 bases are TGTGCCAGCGCCTCCGGACCAGACAATGAGCAGTTCTTC. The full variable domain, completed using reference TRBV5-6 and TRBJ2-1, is DAGVTQSPTHLIKTRGQQVTLRCSPKSGHDTVSWYQQALGQGPQFIFQYYEEEERQRGNFPDRFSGHQFPNYSSELNVNALLLGDSALYLCASASGPDNEQFFGPGTRLTVL.

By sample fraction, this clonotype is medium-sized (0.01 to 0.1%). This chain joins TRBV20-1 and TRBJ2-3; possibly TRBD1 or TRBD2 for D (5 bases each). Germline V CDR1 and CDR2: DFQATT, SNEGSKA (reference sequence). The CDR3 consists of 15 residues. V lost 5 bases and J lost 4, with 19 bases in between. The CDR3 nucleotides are TGCAGTGCTCCCGGGACGAGTCGTTTGGCAGATACGCAGTATTTT. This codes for CSAPGTSRLADTQYF.

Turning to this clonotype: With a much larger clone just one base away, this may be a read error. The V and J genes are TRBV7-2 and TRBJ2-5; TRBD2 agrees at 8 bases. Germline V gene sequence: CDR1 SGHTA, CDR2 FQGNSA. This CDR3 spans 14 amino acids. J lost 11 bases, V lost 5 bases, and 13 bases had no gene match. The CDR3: CASSSSGTFNEQYF. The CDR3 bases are TGTGCCAGCAGCAGTAGCGGGACGTTTAATGAGCAGTACTTC.

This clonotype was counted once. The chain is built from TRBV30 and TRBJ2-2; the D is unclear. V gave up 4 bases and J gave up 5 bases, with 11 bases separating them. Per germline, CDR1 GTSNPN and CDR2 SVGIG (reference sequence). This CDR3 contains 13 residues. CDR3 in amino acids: CAWNRGLTGELFF. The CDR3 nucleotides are TGTGCCTGGAATCGAGGTCTGACCGGGGAGCTGTTTTTT.

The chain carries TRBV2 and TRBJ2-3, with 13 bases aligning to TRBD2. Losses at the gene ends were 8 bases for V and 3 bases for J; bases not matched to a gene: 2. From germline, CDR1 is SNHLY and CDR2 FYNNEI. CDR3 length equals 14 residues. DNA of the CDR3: TGTGCCAGCCAGACTAGCGGGAGGACAGATACGCAGTATTTT. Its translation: CASQTSGRTDTQYF.

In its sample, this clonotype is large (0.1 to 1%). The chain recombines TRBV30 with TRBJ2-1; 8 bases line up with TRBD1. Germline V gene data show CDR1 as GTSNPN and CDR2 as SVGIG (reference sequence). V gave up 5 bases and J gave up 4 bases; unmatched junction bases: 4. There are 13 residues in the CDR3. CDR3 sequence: CAWGTGLYNEQFF. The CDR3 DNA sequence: TGTGCCTGGGGGACAGGTCTATACAATGAGCAGTTCTTC.

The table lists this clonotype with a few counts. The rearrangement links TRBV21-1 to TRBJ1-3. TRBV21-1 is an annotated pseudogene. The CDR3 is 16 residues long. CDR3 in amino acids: CASSNPSRASGNTIYF. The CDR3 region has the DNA TGTGCCAGCAGCAATCCCTCTAGGGCGTCTGGAAACACCATATATTTT.

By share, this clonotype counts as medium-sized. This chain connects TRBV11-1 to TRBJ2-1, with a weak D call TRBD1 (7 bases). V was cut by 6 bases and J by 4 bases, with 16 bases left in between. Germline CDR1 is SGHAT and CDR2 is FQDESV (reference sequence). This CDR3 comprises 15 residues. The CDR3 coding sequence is TGTGCCAGCAGATCGCAGGGGGGAAGGTACAATGAGCAGTTCTTC. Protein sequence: CASRSQGGRYNEQFF. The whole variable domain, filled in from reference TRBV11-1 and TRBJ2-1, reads EAEVAQSPRYKITEKSQAVAFWCDPISGHATLYWYRQILGQGPELLVQFQDESVVDDSQLPKDRFSAERLKGVDSTLKIQPAELGDSAMYLCASRSQGGRYNEQFFGPGTRLTVL.

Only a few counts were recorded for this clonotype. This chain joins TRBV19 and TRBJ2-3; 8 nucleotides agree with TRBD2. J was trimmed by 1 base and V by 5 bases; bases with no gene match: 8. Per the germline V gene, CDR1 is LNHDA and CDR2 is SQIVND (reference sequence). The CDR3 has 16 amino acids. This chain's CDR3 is CASSPPAGEGTDTQYF. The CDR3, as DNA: TGTGCCAGTAGTCCTCCAGCGGGAGAGGGCACAGATACGCAGTATTTT.

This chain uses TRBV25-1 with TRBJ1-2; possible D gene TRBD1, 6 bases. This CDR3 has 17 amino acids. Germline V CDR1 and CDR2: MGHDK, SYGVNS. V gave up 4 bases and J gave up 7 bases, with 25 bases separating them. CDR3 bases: TGTGCCAGCAGTGGGAAGGAACAGGGTGGTTCCTCCTTTGGCTACACCTTC. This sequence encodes CASSGKEQGGSSFGYTF.

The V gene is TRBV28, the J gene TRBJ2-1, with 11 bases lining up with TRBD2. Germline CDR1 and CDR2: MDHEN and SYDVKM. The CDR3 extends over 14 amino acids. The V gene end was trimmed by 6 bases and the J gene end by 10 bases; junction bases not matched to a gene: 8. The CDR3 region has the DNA TGTGCCAGCAGGTTAGCGGGAGGGCCAGTCGAGCAGTTCTTC. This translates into CASRLAGGPVEQFF.

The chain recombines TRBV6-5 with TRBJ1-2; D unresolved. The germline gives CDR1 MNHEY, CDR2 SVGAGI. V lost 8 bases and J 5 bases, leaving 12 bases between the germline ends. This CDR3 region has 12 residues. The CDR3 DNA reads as TGTGCCAGCGGTCGGGTTAAATATGGCTACACCTTC. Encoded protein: CASGRVKYGYTF.

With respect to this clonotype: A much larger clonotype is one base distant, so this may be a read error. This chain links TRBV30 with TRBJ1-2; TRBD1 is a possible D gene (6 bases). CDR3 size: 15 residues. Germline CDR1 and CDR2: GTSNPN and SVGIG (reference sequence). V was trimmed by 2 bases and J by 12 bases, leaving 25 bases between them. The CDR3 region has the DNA TGTGCCTGGAGTTTTCCTAGGACAGTGAGCCGGGGCAACACCTTC. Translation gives CAWSFPRTVSRGNTF.

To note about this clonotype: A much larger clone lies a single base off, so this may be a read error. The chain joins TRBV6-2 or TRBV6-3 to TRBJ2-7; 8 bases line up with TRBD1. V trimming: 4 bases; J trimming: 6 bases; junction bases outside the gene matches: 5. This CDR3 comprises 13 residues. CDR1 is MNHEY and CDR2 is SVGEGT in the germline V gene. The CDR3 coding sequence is TGTGCCAGCAGTTCCGGGACAGGTGGCGAGCAGTACTTC. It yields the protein CASSSGTGGEQYF.

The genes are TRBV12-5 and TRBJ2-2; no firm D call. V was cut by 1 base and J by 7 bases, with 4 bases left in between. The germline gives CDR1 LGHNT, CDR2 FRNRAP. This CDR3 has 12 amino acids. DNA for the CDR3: TGTGCTAGTGGTTTGGAGGACGGGGAGCTGTTTTTT. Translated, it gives CASGLEDGELFF.

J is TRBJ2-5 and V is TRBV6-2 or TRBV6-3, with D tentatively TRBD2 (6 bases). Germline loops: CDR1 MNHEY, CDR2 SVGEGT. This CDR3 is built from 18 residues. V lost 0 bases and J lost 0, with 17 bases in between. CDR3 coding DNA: TGTGCCAGCAGTTACTCTGGTCGTAGCGGAACGTACCAAGAGACCCAGTACTTC. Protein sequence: CASSYSGRSGTYQETQYF.

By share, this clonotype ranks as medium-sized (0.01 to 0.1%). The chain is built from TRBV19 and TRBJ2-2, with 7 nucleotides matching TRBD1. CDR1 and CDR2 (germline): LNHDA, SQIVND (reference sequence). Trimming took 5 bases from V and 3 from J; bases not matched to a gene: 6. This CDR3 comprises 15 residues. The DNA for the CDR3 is TGTGCCAGTAGTTCCCCAGGGGGACACACCGGGGAGCTGTTTTTT. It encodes CASSSPGGHTGELFF.

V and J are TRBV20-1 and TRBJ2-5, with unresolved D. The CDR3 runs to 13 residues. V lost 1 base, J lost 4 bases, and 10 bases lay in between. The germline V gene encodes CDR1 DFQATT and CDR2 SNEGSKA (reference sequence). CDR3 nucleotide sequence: TGCAGTGCTAGAGGTGAATTTCGAGAGACCCAGTACTTC. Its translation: CSARGEFRETQYF.

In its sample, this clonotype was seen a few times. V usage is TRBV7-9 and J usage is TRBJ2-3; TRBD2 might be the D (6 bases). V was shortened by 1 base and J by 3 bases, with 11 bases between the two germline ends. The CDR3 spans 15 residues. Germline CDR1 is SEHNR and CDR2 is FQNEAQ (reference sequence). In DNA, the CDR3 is TGTGCCAGCAGCTTAGGTAAAGGGAGGACAGATACGCAGTATTTT. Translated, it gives CASSLGKGRTDTQYF.

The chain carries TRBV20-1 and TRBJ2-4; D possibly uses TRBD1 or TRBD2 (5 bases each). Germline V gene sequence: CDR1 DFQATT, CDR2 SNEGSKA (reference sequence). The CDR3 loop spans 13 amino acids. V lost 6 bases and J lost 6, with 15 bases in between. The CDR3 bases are TGCAGTGCCCTTTTGGGGGAGAGAAACATTCAGTACTTC. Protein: CSALLGERNIQYF.

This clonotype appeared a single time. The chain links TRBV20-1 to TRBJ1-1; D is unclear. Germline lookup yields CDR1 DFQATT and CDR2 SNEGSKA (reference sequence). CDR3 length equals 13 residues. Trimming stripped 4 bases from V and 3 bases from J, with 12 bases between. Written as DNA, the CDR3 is TGCAGTGCTAAAGTCAAAACAGACACTGAAGCTTTCTTT. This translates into CSAKVKTDTEAFF.

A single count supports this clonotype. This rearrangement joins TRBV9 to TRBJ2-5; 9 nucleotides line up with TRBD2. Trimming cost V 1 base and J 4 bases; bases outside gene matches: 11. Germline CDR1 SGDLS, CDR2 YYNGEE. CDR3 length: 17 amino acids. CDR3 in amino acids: CASSVTPTKLAGETQYF. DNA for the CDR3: TGTGCCAGCAGCGTAACACCTACGAAACTAGCGGGAGAGACCCAGTACTTC. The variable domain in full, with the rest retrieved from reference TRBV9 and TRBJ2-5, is DSGVTQTPKHLITATGQRVTLRCSPRSGDLSVYWYQQSLDQGLQFLIQYYNGEERAKGNILERFSAQQFPDLHSELNLSSLELGDSALYFCASSVTPTKLAGETQYFGPGTRLLVL.

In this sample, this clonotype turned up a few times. CDR3 bases: TGCGCCAGCAGCCAACCCGGGACAGGGTACGATGGCTACACCTTC. Its protein is CASSQPGTGYDGYTF. This chain joins TRBV4-1 and TRBJ1-2; TRBD1 matches at 9 bases. The germline V gene has CDR1 MGHRA and CDR2 YSYEKL. There are 15 residues in the CDR3. The V and J ends lost 2 bases and 6 bases, in that order; junction bases with no gene match: 7.

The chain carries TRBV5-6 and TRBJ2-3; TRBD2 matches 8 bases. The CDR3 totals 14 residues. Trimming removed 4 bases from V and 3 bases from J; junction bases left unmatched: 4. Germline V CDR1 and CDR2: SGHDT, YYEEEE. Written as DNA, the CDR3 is TGTGCCAGCAGCGTGAGCGGGGGTACAGATACGCAGTATTTT. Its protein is CASSVSGGTDTQYF.

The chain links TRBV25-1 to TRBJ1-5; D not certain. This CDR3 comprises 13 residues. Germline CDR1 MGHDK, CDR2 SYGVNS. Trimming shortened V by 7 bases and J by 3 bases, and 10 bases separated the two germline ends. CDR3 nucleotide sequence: TGTGCCAGCAAGATCCCGAACAATCAGCCCCAGCATTTT. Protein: CASKIPNNQPQHF.

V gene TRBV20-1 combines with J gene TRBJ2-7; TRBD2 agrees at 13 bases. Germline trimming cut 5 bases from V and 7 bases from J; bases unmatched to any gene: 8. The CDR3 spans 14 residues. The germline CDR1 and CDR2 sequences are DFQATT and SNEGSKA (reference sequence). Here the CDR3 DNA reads TGCAGTGCTTCACTAGCGGGAGGGCCGGGGGAGCAGTACTTC. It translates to CSASLAGGPGEQYF.